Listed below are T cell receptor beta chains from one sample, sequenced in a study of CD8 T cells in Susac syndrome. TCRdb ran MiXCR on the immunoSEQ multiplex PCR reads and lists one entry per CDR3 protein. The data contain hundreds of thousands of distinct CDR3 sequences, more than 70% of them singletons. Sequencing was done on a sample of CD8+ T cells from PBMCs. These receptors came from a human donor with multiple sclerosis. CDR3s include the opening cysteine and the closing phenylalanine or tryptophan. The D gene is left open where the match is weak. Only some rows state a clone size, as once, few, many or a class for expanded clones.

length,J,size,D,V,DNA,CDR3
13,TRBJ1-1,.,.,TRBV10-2,TGCGCCAGCAGTGATGAGTGGGGCACTGAAGCTTTCTTT,CASSDEWGTEAFF
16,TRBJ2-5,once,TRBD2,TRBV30,TGTGCCTGGAGTATCGGACTAGCGGAGAGCCAAGAGACCCAGTACTTC,CAWSIGLAESQETQYF
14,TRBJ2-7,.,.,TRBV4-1,TGCGCCAGCAGCCAAGAAGGACTTGACTACGAGCAGTACTTC,CASSQEGLDYEQYF
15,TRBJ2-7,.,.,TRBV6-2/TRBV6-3,TGTGCCAGCAGTTACGGGACCAAACTCTCCTACGAGCAGTACTTC,CASSYGTKLSYEQYF
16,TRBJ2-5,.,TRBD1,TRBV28,TGTGCCAGCAGCCCCGGAAAACCCAGGGGGTTCGAGACCCAGTACTTC,CASSPGKPRGFETQYF
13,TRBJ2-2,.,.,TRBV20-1,TGCAGTGCTGGAGGGGGCTCGACCGGGGAGCTGTTTTTT,CSAGGGSTGELFF
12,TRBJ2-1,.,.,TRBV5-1,TGCGCCAGCAGCGGGGCGGAAATAGGGCAGTTCTTC,CASSGAEIGQFF
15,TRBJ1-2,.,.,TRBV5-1,TGCGCCAGCAGCTTGGAGGGCACAGGGCGGCTTGGCTACACCTTC,CASSLEGTGRLGYTF
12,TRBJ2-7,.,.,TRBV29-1,TGCAGCGTTCAAAAGGATCACTACGAGCAGTACTTC,CSVQKDHYEQYF
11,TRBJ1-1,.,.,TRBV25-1,TGTGCCAGCAGTGACTGGCCTGAGGCTTTCTTT,CASSDWPEAFF
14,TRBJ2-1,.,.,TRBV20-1,TGCAGTGCTAGAGATCGGGCAGGCCCCAGTGAGCAGTTCTTC,CSARDRAGPSEQFF
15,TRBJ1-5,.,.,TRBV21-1,TGTGCCAGCAGCAATTTTAGGTGGGGGTCCCAGCCCCAGCATTTT,CASSNFRWGSQPQHF
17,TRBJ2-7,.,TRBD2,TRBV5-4,TGTGCCAGCAGCTCTGGACTAGCGGGAGTGGGGACCTACGAGCAGTACTTC,CASSSGLAGVGTYEQYF
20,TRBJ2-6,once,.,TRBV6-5,TGTGCCAGCAGTTACTCGGTGGTAGGGGCGCCTAACTCTGGGGCCAACGTCCTGACTTTC,CASSYSVVGAPNSGANVLTF
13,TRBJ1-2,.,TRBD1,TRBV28,TGTGCCAGCAGTTTTACAGGGGGCGACGGCTACACCTTC,CASSFTGGDGYTF
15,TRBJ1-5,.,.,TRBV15,TGTGCCACCAGCAGAGAGGACTATAGCAATCAGCCCCAGCATTTT,CATSREDYSNQPQHF
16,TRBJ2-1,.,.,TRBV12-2,TGTGCAAGTCGCTTTTCGGTGCAGGGAGGTTACAATGAGCAGTTCTTC,CASRFSVQGGYNEQFF
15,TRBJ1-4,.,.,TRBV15,TGTGCCACCAGTCCTTCGCCGGAGATTAATGAAAAACTGTTTTTT,CATSPSPEINEKLFF
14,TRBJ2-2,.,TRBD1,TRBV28,TGTGCCAGCACCCAGACAGGGGGTACCGGGGAGCTGTTTTTT,CASTQTGGTGELFF
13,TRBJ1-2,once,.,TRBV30,TGTGCCTGGACCCCAACGAGGGGACACCCTTACACCTTC,CAWTPTRGHPYTF
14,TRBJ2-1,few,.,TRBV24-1,TGTGCCACCAGTGACCCTTCCAGGGGACACGAGCAGTTCTTC,CATSDPSRGHEQFF
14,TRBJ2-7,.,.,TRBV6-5,TGTGCCAGCAGTTACAGGGACGGCAACTACGAGCAGTACTTC,CASSYRDGNYEQYF
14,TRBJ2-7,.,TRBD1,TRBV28,TGTGCCAGCAGCAAAGGACAGGGGTTTTACGAGCAGTACTTC,CASSKGQGFYEQYF
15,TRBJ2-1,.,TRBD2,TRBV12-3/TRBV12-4,TGTGCCAGCATTCCTGGGACTAGCGTCTACAATGAGCAGTTCTTC,CASIPGTSVYNEQFF
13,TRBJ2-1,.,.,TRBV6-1,TGTGCCAGCAGTACGGACGGACACAATGAGCAGTTCTTC,CASSTDGHNEQFF
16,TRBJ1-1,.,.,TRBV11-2,TGTGCCAGCAGAAAATGGGGGCAGCGAACCCCCACTGAAGCTTTCTTT,CASRKWGQRTPTEAFF
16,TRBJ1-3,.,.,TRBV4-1,TGCGCCAGCAGCCAAGGATTCCCAGGATCCGGAAACACCATATATTTT,CASSQGFPGSGNTIYF
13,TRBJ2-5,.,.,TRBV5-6,TGTGCCAGCAGCTTGGTTATGGAAGAGACCCAGTACTTC,CASSLVMEETQYF
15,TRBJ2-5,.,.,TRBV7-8,TGTGCCAGCAGCTCCTTCGGACCCGATTGGGAGACCCAGTACTTC,CASSSFGPDWETQYF
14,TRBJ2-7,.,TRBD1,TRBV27,TGTGCCAGCAGTGACGGGACAGGGGGCGTCGAGCAGTACTTC,CASSDGTGGVEQYF
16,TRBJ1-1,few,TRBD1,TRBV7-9,TGTGCCAGCAGCACATTGGGGACAGGGGATTCCACTGAAGCCTTCTTT,CASSTLGTGDSTEAFF
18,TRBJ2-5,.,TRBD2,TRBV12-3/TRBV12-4,TGTGCCAGCAGTTTAGCGCTAGTCCCGGGACTAGCGGCTGAGACCCAGTACTTC,CASSLALVPGLAAETQYF
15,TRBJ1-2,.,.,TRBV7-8,TGTGCCAGCAGCTTTTCCGGGACGGGGAACTATGGCTACACCTTC,CASSFSGTGNYGYTF
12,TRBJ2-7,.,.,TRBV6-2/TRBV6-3,TGTGCCAGCAGTGACAGTAACTACGAGCAGTACTTC,CASSDSNYEQYF
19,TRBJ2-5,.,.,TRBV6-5,TGTGCCAGCAGTTACTTCTTGGGTTGCTGGGGGTGCGAACAAGAGACCCAGTACTTC,CASSYFLGCWGCEQETQYF
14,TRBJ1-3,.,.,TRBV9,TGTGCCAGCACCCCTCCGGAGGGAGGAAACACCATATATTTT,CASTPPEGGNTIYF
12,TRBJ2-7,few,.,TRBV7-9,TGTGCCAGCAGCTTAGAAACCTACGAGCAGTACTTC,CASSLETYEQYF
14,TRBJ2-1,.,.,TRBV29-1,TGCAGCGGGGTTCTGGGGGTGCCCTCCCATGAGCAGTTCTTC,CSGVLGVPSHEQFF
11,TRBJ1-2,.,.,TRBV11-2,TGTGCCAGCAGCTTACGTGATGGCTACACCTTC,CASSLRDGYTF
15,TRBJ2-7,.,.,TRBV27,TGTGCCAGCAGTTTATCTCAGGGTACTTTTTACGAGCAGTACTTC,CASSLSQGTFYEQYF
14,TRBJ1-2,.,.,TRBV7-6,TGTGCCAGCAGCCCGACGGGAGACCTGGATGGCTACACCTTC,CASSPTGDLDGYTF
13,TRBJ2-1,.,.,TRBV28,TGTGCCAGCAGTTTCGGCGGGTGGAATGAGCAGTTCTTC,CASSFGGWNEQFF
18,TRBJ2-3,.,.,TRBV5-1,TGCGCCCTCAACCGTTTAGGTCGAATGGAAACGGGAAGGGATACGCAGTATTTT,CALNRLGRMETGRDTQYF
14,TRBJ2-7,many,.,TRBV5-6,TGTGCCAGTAGTTTCGGGACGGGGACCTACGAGCAGTACTTC,CASSFGTGTYEQYF